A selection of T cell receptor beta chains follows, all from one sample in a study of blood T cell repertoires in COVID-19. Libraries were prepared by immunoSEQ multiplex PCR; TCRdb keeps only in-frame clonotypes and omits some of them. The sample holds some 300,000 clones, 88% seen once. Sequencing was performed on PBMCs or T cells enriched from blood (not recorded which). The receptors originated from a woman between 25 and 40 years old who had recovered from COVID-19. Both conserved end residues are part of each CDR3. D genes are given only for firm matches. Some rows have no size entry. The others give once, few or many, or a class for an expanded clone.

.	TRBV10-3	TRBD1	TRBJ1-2	TGTGCCATCAGAGGGACAGCACGTGGGGGCTACACCTTC	CAIRGTARGGYTF
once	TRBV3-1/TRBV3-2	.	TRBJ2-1	TGTGCCAGCAGCGGCCGCCCACTAGGCAATGAGCAGTTCTTC	CASSGRPLGNEQFF
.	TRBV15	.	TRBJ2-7	TGTGCCACCAGTACAGGGTCCCTTTCCTACGAGCAGTACTTC	CATSTGSLSYEQYF
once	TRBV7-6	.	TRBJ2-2	TGTGCCAGCAGCTTAGTCCGGGGGACCGGGGAGCTGTTTTTT	CASSLVRGTGELFF
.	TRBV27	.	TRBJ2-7	TGTGCCAGCTCTCTTGCCCCGCCTCAGCCCCCGGGGTACGAGCAGTACTTC	CASSLAPPQPPGYEQYF
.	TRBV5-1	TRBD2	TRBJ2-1	TGCGCCAGCAGCCAAATGCCACTAGCGGGGGACAATGAGCAGTTCTTC	CASSQMPLAGDNEQFF
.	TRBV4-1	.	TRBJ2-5	TGCGCCAGCAGCCAAGATCTTACTTCAGGGGCGCATTCCGGAGAGACCCAGTACTTC	CASSQDLTSGAHSGETQYF
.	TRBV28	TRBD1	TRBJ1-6	TGTGCCAGCAGTCGTATCCCATACAGGGGGAGGAATTCACCCCTCCACTTT	CASSRIPYRGRNSPLHF
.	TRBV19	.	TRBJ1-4	TGTGCCAGTAAAGACATTCGTGCAACTAATGAAAAACTGTTTTTT	CASKDIRATNEKLFF
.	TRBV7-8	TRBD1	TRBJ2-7	TGTGCCAGCAGCTTCCATGGGACAGGGGTGGTCTCCTACGAGCAGTACTTC	CASSFHGTGVVSYEQYF
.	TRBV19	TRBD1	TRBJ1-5	TGTGCCAGTAGTAGCGGGACAGGGGAAATTTGGATCCGCAATCAGCCCCAGCATTTT	CASSSGTGEIWIRNQPQHF
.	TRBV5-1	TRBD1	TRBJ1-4	TGCGCCAGCAGCTATCAGGGGGCACTAGGGTCTAATGAAAAACTGTTTTTT	CASSYQGALGSNEKLFF
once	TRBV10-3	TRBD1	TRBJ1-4	TGTGCCATCAGTGAGACCCCGGGACAGGCGGGTGAAAAACTGTTTTTT	CAISETPGQAGEKLFF
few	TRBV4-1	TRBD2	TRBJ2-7	TGCGCCAGCAGCCAAGGTGTACGGGAGGGGTACGAGCAGTACTTC	CASSQGVREGYEQYF
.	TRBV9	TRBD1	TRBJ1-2	TGTGCCAGCAGCTTCGGGACAGACCCTCGCCGCTACACCTTC	CASSFGTDPRRYTF
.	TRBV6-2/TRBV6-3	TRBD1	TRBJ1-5	TGTGCCAGCAGTTACCTGGAGCAGGGGGACGGTCAGCCCCAGCATTTT	CASSYLEQGDGQPQHF
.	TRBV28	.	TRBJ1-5	TGTGCCAGCATCGAGGACAGTCGGCTCAATCAGCCCCAGCATTTT	CASIEDSRLNQPQHF
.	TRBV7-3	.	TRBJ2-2	TGTGCCAGCGCAACAACGAACACCGGGGAGCTGTTTTTT	CASATTNTGELFF
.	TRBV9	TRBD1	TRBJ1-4	TGTGCCAGCAGCGTGGGACAGGGGAATGAAAAACTGTTTTTT	CASSVGQGNEKLFF
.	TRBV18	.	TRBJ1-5	TGTGCCAGCTCACCACCGGACAGCCCGGTTCAGCCCCAGCATTTT	CASSPPDSPVQPQHF
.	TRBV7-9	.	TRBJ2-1	TGTGCCAGCCATTCCTTCAAGGGGGACAATGAGCAGTTCTTC	CASHSFKGDNEQFF
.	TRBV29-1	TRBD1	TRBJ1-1	TGCAGCGTTGTATCAGGGGGCACTGAAGCTTTCTTT	CSVVSGGTEAFF
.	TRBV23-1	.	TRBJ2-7	TGCGCCAGCAGTCAATCGATAGAACAGGGAGTTTCCTACGAGCAGTACTTC	CASSQSIEQGVSYEQYF
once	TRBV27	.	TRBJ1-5	TGTGCCAGCAGTTTAACAGGCGGAAATCAGCCCCAGCATTTT	CASSLTGGNQPQHF
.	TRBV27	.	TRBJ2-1	TGTGCCAGCAGTTTAGTAAGGGGCGCCTACAATGAGCAGTTCTTC	CASSLVRGAYNEQFF
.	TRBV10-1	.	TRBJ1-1	TGCGCCAGCAGTGATTACAGGGACCCGAACACTGAAGCTTTCTTT	CASSDYRDPNTEAFF
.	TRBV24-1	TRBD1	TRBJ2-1	TGTGCGATCTCGACAGGGGGCCCACAGGTCGGTGAGCAGTTCTTC	CAISTGGPQVGEQFF
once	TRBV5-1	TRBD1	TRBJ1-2	TGCGCCAGCAGTCTTCGGACAGGGATCGTAGACTATGGCTACACCTTC	CASSLRTGIVDYGYTF
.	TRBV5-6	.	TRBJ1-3	TGTGCCAGCTTCTACTCGGGTGGAAACACCATATATTTT	CASFYSGGNTIYF
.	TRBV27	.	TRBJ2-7	TGTGCCAGCAGTTTGTACAGAACTTCCTACGAGCAGTACTTC	CASSLYRTSYEQYF
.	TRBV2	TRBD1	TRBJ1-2	TGTGCCAGCAGTGAAACCGGGACAGGGAGTCTAGACTATGGCTACACCTTC	CASSETGTGSLDYGYTF
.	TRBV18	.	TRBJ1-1	TGTGCCAGCTCACCACCGTTCAGGAACACTGAAGCTTTCTTT	CASSPPFRNTEAFF
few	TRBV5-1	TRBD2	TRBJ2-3	TGCGCCAGCAGCTTGGGGGGGACTAGCGGCACAGATACGCAGTATTTT	CASSLGGTSGTDTQYF
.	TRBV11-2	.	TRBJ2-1	TGTGCCAGCAGCCCCTCGAGTTTGGGGAGATGGTCCTACAATGAGCAGTTCTTC	CASSPSSLGRWSYNEQFF
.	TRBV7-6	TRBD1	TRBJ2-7	TGTGCCAGCAGCCCAGGACAGGGTTCCTACGGGCAGTACTTC	CASSPGQGSYGQYF
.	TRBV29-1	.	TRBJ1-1	TGCAGCGTTGAAGGGGGCGCATTCACTGAAGCTTTCTTT	CSVEGGAFTEAFF
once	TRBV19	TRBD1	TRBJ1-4	TGTGCCAGTAGTACCCAACGGGACAGAACTAATGAAAAACTGTTTTTT	CASSTQRDRTNEKLFF
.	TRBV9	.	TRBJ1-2	TGTGCCAGCAGCCAGAGGGAGGGCTATGGCTACACCTTC	CASSQREGYGYTF